This TCR beta chain was sequenced for a study of T-cell reconstitution after alpha-beta-depleted transplantation in children. Using unique molecular identifiers, the investigators prepared the TCRbeta library. TCRdb reprocessed the PCR reads with MiXCR, giving one entry per CDR3 protein. The repertoire holds 250,000 to 300,000 distinct CDR3 sequences, with 6.5% to 9% as singletons. Whole-study findings and limits: T cells produced anew were the main source of T-cell counts and diversity one year after transplant. The study reportedly traced alpha-beta T cells about two months after transplant to several hundred expanded graft clones.

J gave up 3 bases and V 2 bases, and 11 bases lay outside the gene matches. The CDR3 is made up of 18 amino acids. In germline, CDR1 is SGHNT, CDR2 YENEEA. This clonotype was picked up many times. Antigen unknown. The chain combines TRBV11-3 with TRBJ2-3; 10 bases map to TRBD2. The source material was peripheral blood, sampled 360 days after TCRalphabeta/CD19-depleted stem cell transplant. This TCR derives from a female patient aged 2-9 years who had a stem cell transplant for Fanconi anemia, so the T cells may come from the graft donor. The CDR3 protein is CASSLYPTSGARTDTQYF. In DNA, the CDR3 is TGTGCCAGCAGCTTATACCCCACTAGCGGGGCTCGGACAGATACGCAGTATTTT.